This T cell receptor beta chain was profiled in a study of blood T cells in healthy people across ages. A second PCR, run for roughly 6 to 11 cycles, used a sample-barcoded 5' primer plus a J-beta primer mix. Each cDNA molecule received a tag from a template-switch adaptor that had 12 random nucleotides. TCRdb re-derived calls from the 5' RACE reads in MiXCR, one entry per CDR3 protein. The sample includes roughly 800,000 distinct CDR3 sequences, about three fifths seen only once; the top ten take 20% to 25%. CDR1 is MNHNS, CDR2 SASEGT, per germline. This CDR3 region has 19 residues. Losses at the gene ends were 3 bases for V and 2 bases for J; bases not matched to a gene: 16.

The sequenced sample consisted of blood. V gene TRBV6-1 combines with J gene TRBJ1-2; 9 positions match TRBD1. The clonotype was recovered from a man aged 30-40 years in good health. This chain's CDR3 is CASSDSRGQGNNLNYGYTF. The CDR3 nucleotides are TGTGCCAGCAGTGATAGTCGAGGACAGGGGAACAACCTCAACTATGGCTACACCTTC.